The following is a T cell receptor beta chain sequence with its context. The antigen is undetermined. The entry originates in a study of cytomegalovirus exposure and HLA in healthy donors. Whole-study findings and limits: Cytomegalovirus association was assigned to about 150 TCR beta chains.

The CDR3 length is 14 residues. The germline gives CDR1 SQVTM, CDR2 ANQGSEA. Trimming took off 8 bases at V and 8 bases at J, with 21 bases between the two ends. Primers: 60 Vbeta forward and 13 Jbeta reverse. Authors' methods: In a later analysis, of 79 million or so unique beta chains, some 10 million appeared in at least two donors. Libraries were prepared by immunoSEQ multiplex PCR; TCRdb keeps only in-frame clonotypes and omits some of them. That table supplies the V and J calls and clone size; D and trimming were determined from the DNA. This sample has some 190,000 clones, with 80% to 90% found just once.

Material: PBMCs. This chain joins TRBV29-1 and TRBJ1-4, with a weak D call TRBD1 (5 bases). The source of this sequence is a man aged 35 to 55 in good health and CMV-seropositive. The CDR3 sequence is CSPRPRVYKEKLFF. CDR3 DNA: TGCAGCCCCCGCCCCAGGGTTTATAAGGAAAAACTGTTTTTT.